These 25 T cell receptor beta chains share one sample of origin, sequenced in a study of early T cells in non-severe SARS-CoV-2 infection. One entry per CDR3 protein, called by TCRdb with MiXCR from the 5' RACE reads. Of roughly 75,000 distinct CDR3 sequences in the sample, approximately 12% were seen once. The specimen was whole blood. Receptor source: an adult who was a healthcare worker with PCR-confirmed SARS-CoV-2 infection or an uninfected control (not recorded which).

This clonotype was seen a handful of times. The chain uses TRBV9 and TRBJ2-3, with D maybe TRBD1 (6 bases). This CDR3 contains 19 residues. Trimming left V 4 bases short and J 3 bases short, with 27 bases between. Germline values: CDR1 SGDLS, CDR2 YYNGEE. As DNA, the CDR3 is TGTGCCAGCAGCATCCGGCCGACAGGTTCTTTCGGAAGTACAGATACGCAGTATTTT. Translated, it gives CASSIRPTGSFGSTDTQYF.

Only a few counts were recorded for this clonotype. The chain links TRBV20-1 to TRBJ1-6; D might be TRBD1 (5 bases). Germline-derived CDR1 and CDR2 are DFQATT and SNEGSKA (reference sequence). The CDR3 is made up of 16 amino acids. V shed 3 bases and J shed 0 bases, with 12 bases lying between them. The CDR3 loop reads CSASVGESSYNSPLHF. In DNA form, the CDR3 reads TGCAGTGCTAGTGTGGGGGAGAGCTCCTATAATTCACCCCTCCACTTT.

Concerning this clonotype: A read error is possible here, since a much larger clone lies one base away. The rearrangement uses TRBV20-1 and TRBJ2-4; no firm D call. This CDR3 is built from 11 residues. The V and J ends lost 4 bases and 9 bases respectively, with 10 bases between them. CDR1 is DFQATT, CDR2 SNEGSKA, per germline (reference sequence). CDR3 sequence reads: CSAIRASIQYF. The CDR3 nucleotides read TGCAGTGCTATTAGGGCAAGCATTCAGTACTTC.

In this sample, this clonotype turned up many times. The chain couples TRBV7-9 to TRBJ1-1; no reliable D call. This CDR3 has 16 amino acids. Trimming removed 1 base from V and 5 bases from J, with 17 bases in between. Germline assignment: CDR1 SEHNR and CDR2 FQNEAQ (reference sequence). The CDR3 DNA reads TGTGCCAGCAGCTTAGGATCAGTCACTATGGGGACTGAAGCTTTCTTT. Amino acid sequence: CASSLGSVTMGTEAFF.

The chain uses TRBV28 and TRBJ2-7; D is possibly TRBD2 (5 bases). V was cut by 8 bases and J by 9 bases, with 23 bases left in between. The CDR3 covers 14 residues. Germline values: CDR1 MDHEN, CDR2 SYDVKM. The CDR3 nucleotides read TGTGCCAGCGCTGCCCACACAGACTACGATTGGCAGTACTTC. Amino acids: CASAAHTDYDWQYF. Full variable domain (missing parts from reference TRBV28 and TRBJ2-7): DVKVTQSSRYLVKRTGEKVFLECVQDMDHENMFWYRQDPGLGLRLIYFSYDVKMKEKGDIPEGYSVSREKKERFSLILESASTNQTSMYLCASAAHTDYDWQYFGPGTRLTVT.

A few counts support this clonotype. The chain recombines TRBV7-2 with TRBJ1-4; no clear D. Germline CDR1 SGHTA, CDR2 FQGNSA. The CDR3 is made up of 14 amino acids. Trimming removed 4 bases from V and 8 bases from J, with 14 bases in between. In nucleotides, the CDR3 is TGTGCCAGCAGCTCGCCTTTCCAGACCGAAAAACTGTTTTTT. Translated: CASSSPFQTEKLFF.

This clonotype was picked up a small number of times. V usage is TRBV5-1 and J usage is TRBJ2-4; D is ambiguous. Germline-derived CDR1 and CDR2 are SGHRS and YFSETQ. Trimming left V 3 bases short and J 7 bases short, with 23 bases between. There are 17 residues in the CDR3. The CDR3 bases are TGCGCCAGCAGCTCCCAAAGTATCCCCGGGTTGGGGAACATTCAGTACTTC. Residues: CASSSQSIPGLGNIQYF.

This clonotype has ten or more counts. The chain recombines TRBV28 with TRBJ2-5, with unresolved D. The CDR3 contains 14 residues. CDR1 MDHEN and CDR2 SYDVKM come from the germline V gene. V was shortened by 8 bases and J by 1 base, with 14 bases between the two germline ends. The CDR3 spells CASSGLGPQETQYF. For the CDR3, the DNA is TGTGCCAGCTCCGGCCTCGGCCCCCAAGAGACCCAGTACTTC.

In its sample, this clonotype was seen a few times. The gene calls are TRBV10-2 and TRBJ2-3; D remains unclear. The CDR3 contains 14 residues. With 4 bases removed from V and 1 base from J, the gap between germline ends came to 9 bases. Germline V gene sequence: CDR1 WSHSY, CDR2 SAAADI. CDR3 sequence reads: CASSVTGGTDTQYF. The CDR3 DNA reads TGCGCCAGCAGTGTAACTGGAGGCACAGATACGCAGTATTTT.

This sequence joins TRBV7-9 and TRBJ2-3; 7 bases agree with TRBD2. CDR3 length: 15 amino acids. Germline V gene lookup returns CDR1 SEHNR and CDR2 FQNEAQ (reference sequence). V was pared by 2 bases and J by 1 base, with 3 bases of the junction left unmatched. The CDR3, as DNA: TGTGCCAGCAGCTTAACCCTAGCGGGCACAGATACGCAGTATTTT. Translated, it gives CASSLTLAGTDTQYF.

The V call is TRBV5-6, the J call TRBJ2-3; 8 positions match TRBD2. V lost 6 bases, J lost 9 bases, and 9 bases stayed unmatched. The CDR3 length is 13 residues. CDR1 is SGHDT and CDR2 is YYEEEE in the germline V gene. For the CDR3, the DNA is TGTGCCAGCAATACCCGGTCGGGAGGGACGCAGTATTTT. Protein: CASNTRSGGTQYF.

V and J are TRBV25-1 and TRBJ2-7; no reliable D call. The CDR3 length is 11 residues. Germline values: CDR1 MGHDK, CDR2 SYGVNS. Deletions cut 6 bases from V and 4 bases from J, with 7 bases between. The CDR3 nucleotides read TGTGCCAGCAGACAGCTTTACGAGCAGTACTTC. It codes for CASRQLYEQYF.

This chain connects TRBV9 to TRBJ1-1; no firm D call. This CDR3 region has 12 residues. V lost 3 bases to trimming and J lost 5 bases, with 8 bases between them. Germline loops: CDR1 SGDLS, CDR2 YYNGEE. This CDR3 reads CASSGPGTEAFF. As DNA, the CDR3 is TGTGCCAGCAGCGGCCCGGGAACTGAAGCTTTCTTT.

There are many counts of this clonotype. The rearrangement joins TRBV5-1 to TRBJ2-5; D gene ambiguous. From germline, CDR1 is SGHRS and CDR2 YFSETQ. V was shortened by 7 bases and J by 4 bases, with 14 bases between the two germline ends. CDR3 size: 13 residues. CDR3 sequence: CASSPGVAETQYF. CDR3 DNA sequence: TGCGCCAGCTCCCCCGGAGTAGCAGAGACCCAGTACTTC.

The chain uses TRBV7-2 and TRBJ2-1; no firm D call. Germline-derived CDR1 and CDR2 are SGHTA and FQGNSA. V was trimmed by 2 bases and J by 7 bases, leaving 18 bases between them. This CDR3 comprises 16 residues. The CDR3: CASSLILGRRRNEQFF. DNA for the CDR3: TGTGCCAGCAGCTTAATCCTTGGACGGCGGAGAAATGAGCAGTTCTTC. The full variable domain, with the rest looked up from reference TRBV7-2 and TRBJ2-1, is GAGVSQSPSNKVTEKGKDVELRCDPISGHTALYWYRQSLGQGLEFLIYFQGNSAPDKSGLPSDRFSAERTGGSVSTLTIQRTQQEDSAVYLCASSLILGRRRNEQFFGPGTRLTVL.

The gene calls are TRBV28 and TRBJ2-5; tentatively, D is TRBD1 or TRBD2 (5 bases each). Trimming cost V 3 bases and J 9 bases, with 14 bases left between them. Germline CDR1 and CDR2: MDHEN and SYDVKM. The CDR3 length is 13 residues. Here the CDR3 reads CASSLGRGPPQYF. CDR3 in DNA: TGTGCCAGCAGTTTGGGACGCGGTCCTCCCCAGTACTTC.

This clonotype has a count of ten or more. The chain employs TRBV20-1 and TRBJ1-2, with D possibly matching TRBD1 (5 bases). Germline CDR1 and CDR2: DFQATT and SNEGSKA (reference sequence). This CDR3 contains 12 residues. Deletions cut 3 bases from V and 1 base from J, with 6 bases between. In DNA form, the CDR3 reads TGCAGTGCTAGGGACAATAACTATGGCTACACCTTC. It translates to CSARDNNYGYTF.

This clonotype occurred a few times. The chain recombines TRBV7-9 with TRBJ2-7; D may correspond to TRBD1 or TRBD2 (5 bases each). Trimming left V 6 bases short and J 0 bases short, with 15 bases between. The germline CDR1 and CDR2 sequences are SEHNR and FQNEAQ (reference sequence). The CDR3 contains 15 residues. The CDR3 loop reads CASRKGTPGSYEQYF. The DNA of the CDR3 is TGTGCCAGCAGAAAGGGGACCCCCGGCTCCTACGAGCAGTACTTC.

This clonotype was recorded a few times. This chain joins TRBV5-5 and TRBJ2-1; D possibly corresponds to TRBD1 (6 bases). This CDR3 is 14 amino acids long. Germline V lookup: CDR1 SGHKS, CDR2 YYEKEE (reference sequence). The V and J ends lost 2 bases and 5 bases respectively, with 11 bases between them. The CDR3 DNA reads as TGTGCCAGCAGCTTCTGGACAGCAGACAATGAGCAGTTCTTC. This codes for CASSFWTADNEQFF.

In its sample, this clonotype was seen a few times. The rearrangement joins TRBV5-4 to TRBJ2-7; 7 bases are a match to TRBD2. The germline CDR1 and CDR2 sequences are SGHNT and YYREEE (reference sequence). This CDR3 spans 14 amino acids. V gave up 2 bases and J gave up 2 bases; unmatched junction bases: 4. CDR3 sequence (DNA): TGTGCCAGCAGCTTTTCGGCGGGGGCCTACGAGCAGTACTTC. Amino acids: CASSFSAGAYEQYF.

This chain links TRBV14 with TRBJ2-1; D unclear. Germline V CDR1 and CDR2: SGHDN, FVKESK. This CDR3 comprises 14 residues. V lost 0 bases to trimming and J lost 1 base, with 4 bases between them. The CDR3 loop is CASSQDTSYNEQFF. CDR3 sequence (DNA): TGTGCCAGCAGCCAAGATACGTCCTACAATGAGCAGTTCTTC.

This clonotype was counted between two and nine times. The chain has TRBV12-3 or TRBV12-4 and TRBJ2-5, with TRBD2 matching 8 bases. CDR3 length equals 16 residues. With 1 base clipped from V and 5 bases from J, the junction kept 9 bases outside the gene matches. Here the CDR3 reads CASSLGPREGQETQYF. Here the CDR3 DNA reads TGTGCCAGCAGTTTAGGCCCTCGGGAGGGGCAGGAGACCCAGTACTTC.

Of note for this clonotype: Sequence at one end of the junction differs from germline and may be a read error. V usage is TRBV18 and J usage is TRBJ2-5; 8 bases line up with TRBD1. Germline-derived CDR1 and CDR2 are KGHSH and LQKENI. The CDR3 is made up of 17 amino acids. As DNA, the CDR3 is TGTGCCAGCTCCCCACAGAACGGACAGGGAAATAAAGAGACCCAGTACTTC. It encodes CASSPQNGQGNKETQYF.

Ten or more counts support this clonotype. CDR3 sequence reads: CSARRTGDQPQHF. DNA of the CDR3: TGCAGTGCTAGGCGGACAGGAGATCAGCCCCAGCATTTT. This rearrangement joins TRBV20-1 to TRBJ1-5; 7 bases match TRBD1. V lost 3 bases, J lost 5 bases, and 4 bases stayed unmatched. This CDR3 contains 13 residues. Germline assignment: CDR1 DFQATT and CDR2 SNEGSKA (reference sequence).

This clonotype was seen repeatedly, ten times or more. J is TRBJ2-3 and V is TRBV20-1, with TRBD2 as a possible D gene (8 bases). The CDR3 sequence is 16 residues long. The V end was cut by 6 bases, the J end by 0 bases, with 19 bases between. Germline CDR1 and CDR2: DFQATT and SNEGSKA (reference sequence). The CDR3 DNA follows: TGCAGTGCCCAGTCAGGGGGGACTAGGAGCACAGATACGCAGTATTTT. Amino acids: CSAQSGGTRSTDTQYF.